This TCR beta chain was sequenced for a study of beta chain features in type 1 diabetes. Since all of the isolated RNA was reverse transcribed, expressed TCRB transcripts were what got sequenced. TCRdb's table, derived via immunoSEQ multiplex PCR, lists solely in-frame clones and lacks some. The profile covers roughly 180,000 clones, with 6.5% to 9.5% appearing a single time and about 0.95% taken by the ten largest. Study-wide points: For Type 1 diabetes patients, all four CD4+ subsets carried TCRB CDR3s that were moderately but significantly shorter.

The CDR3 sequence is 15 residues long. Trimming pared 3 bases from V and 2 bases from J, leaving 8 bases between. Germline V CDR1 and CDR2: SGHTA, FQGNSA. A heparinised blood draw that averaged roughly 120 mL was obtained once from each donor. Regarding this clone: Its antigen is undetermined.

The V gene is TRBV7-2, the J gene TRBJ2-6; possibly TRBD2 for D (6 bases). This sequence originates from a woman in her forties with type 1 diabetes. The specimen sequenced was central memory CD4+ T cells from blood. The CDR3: CASSFRGTGANVLTF. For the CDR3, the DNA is TGTGCCAGCAGCTTTCGGGGGACTGGGGCCAACGTCCTGACTTTC. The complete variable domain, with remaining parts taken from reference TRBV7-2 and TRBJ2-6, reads GAGVSQSPSNKVTEKGKDVELRCDPISGHTALYWYRQSLGQGLEFLIYFQGNSAPDKSGLPSDRFSAERTGGSVSTLTIQRTQQEDSAVYLCASSFRGTGANVLTFGAGSRLTVL.